Below, one T cell receptor (beta chain) is given with its context. This specimen belongs to a study of cytomegalovirus exposure and HLA in healthy donors. In the study overall: Unique TCRs numbering some 93 million, obtained from HLA-typed donors, made up an early data release.

Although they were nominally healthy when sampled, donors likely had unrecorded immune exposures. Primers: 60 Vbeta forward and 13 Jbeta reverse. Some clones are missing from TCRdb's copy, which holds only in-frame ones; the method was immunoSEQ multiplex PCR. This table has roughly 200,000 clones, around 76% appearing once. Trimming cost V 4 bases and J 5 bases; bases outside gene matches: 19. Germline V gives CDR1 SGHTS, CDR2 YDEGEE. The CDR3 is 20 amino acids. V and J are TRBV5-8 and TRBJ2-5, with 14 nucleotides matching TRBD2. The TCR was taken from a man aged 18 to 29 in good health and CMV-seronegative. The sample was PBMCs. CDR3 region: CASSPQDRLAGGPRRETQYF. CDR3 nucleotide sequence: TGTGCCAGCAGCCCACAAGACAGACTAGCGGGAGGGCCGAGGAGGGAGACCCAGTACTTC.